The subject of this entry is one T cell receptor (beta chain). It has no known antigen specificity. One base away there is no much larger clone; base qualities are not given. Using the deep immunoSEQ assay, TCR CDR3 regions were amplified from genomic DNA by multiplex PCR. Extracted genomic DNA from each cell subset was distributed evenly across all wells of several immunoSEQ 96-well plates, and each plate was treated as a replicate. Each replicate PCR for sorted subsets received about 220 ng genomic DNA, equal to some 32,000 T cell genomes. Purified libraries were measured with a Qubit 3.0 fluorometer, size-checked on a Bioanalyzer 2100, and measured again with the KAPA Library Quantification kit. Every immunoSEQ 96-well plate was sequenced on a separate single-read 150-cycle Illumina NextSeq 550 flow cell. The study's processing was this. The immunoSEQ output contained only junctional sequences without quality scores, so filtering could not match that applied to full-length reads. To assign V/J genes and CDR3, sequences were annotated using PyIR, a Python wrapper for IgBLAST v1.9, with IMGT germline references. Reads were removed for weak V/J assignments (E-value above 1e-6), missing CDR3, stop codons, out-of-frame junctions, or ambiguous translated residues. V3J clonotypes were defined as sequences sharing the same inferred V gene, J gene, and CDR3 amino acid sequence. Percentage overlap between repertoires was calculated by dividing the number of shared unique clonotypes by the size of the smaller repertoire. RTK rarefaction, the Chao1 estimator, and Recon v2.1 estimates of unobserved clonotypes were used to assess repertoire richness. Generation probabilities were computed with OLGA for all TCRbeta clonotypes obtained by the gDNA method from a few donors. TCRdb obtained this table from immuneACCESS and retained in-frame rearrangements with V and J assigned. These tables miss some clones; where compared with another copy, unresolved V genes account for less than half of the shortfall, and the remainder is unexplained. Clonal size and the V and J genes are those of that table, whereas D and trimming came from the DNA. The sample yields roughly 380,000 clones; approximately 97% were counted once. The ten most abundant clones make up less than 0.35% of the sample.

Trimming takes 4 bases from V and 2 bases from J, and the germline ends sit 15 bases apart. CDR1 and CDR2 were assigned from the germline V gene as SGHRS and YFSETQ. The CDR3 measures 15 amino acids from cysteine to phenylalanine. Only the CDR3 DNA stays, 45 bases, in frame from base 1. The source of the sample is a study of shared clonotypes between healthy human individuals (dated by TCRdb to 2019 to 2021). General notes on the study: The cohort comprised a couple of women and a few men aged 18 to 49 years. To estimate repertoire size and how much clonotype sharing occurs between individuals, the study deeply sequenced the blood TCR repertoires of several healthy adults. Per donor, leukapheresis produced somewhere between about 0.9 and 9.5 billion PBMCs. For each donor, three plates each were used for CD4 naive and CD4 memory, two plates were used for CD8 naive, and one plate was used for CD8 memory. To increase sequencing depth and limit assay-specific biases, different laboratories used diverse techniques to prepare libraries and sequence TCR repertoires. Points the paper makes about the study in general: Sampling was restricted to blood, and TCR repertoires in tissue are likely to differ from TCR repertoires in blood. Approximately 5% of naive CD4, 3.5% of naive CD8, 2.3% of memory CD4, and around 0.4% of memory CD8 clonotypes were shared across a few donors. Because the study included a small number of donors, the genetic and exposure-history diversity represented was limited. Pairwise subsampling led to the expectation that sequencing depth would affect the degree of clonotype sharing among donors. Rarefaction of sorted-subset datasets indicated incomplete sequencing despite the large sequencing depth. Compared with non-shared clonotypes, clonotypes shared by all four sorted-subset donors had higher generation probabilities. Naive subsets generally had larger estimated clonotype richness than memory subsets.

The donors were healthy, HIV-negative adults who had no recently reported acute infections or vaccinations. Only Caucasian adults living in Nashville, Tennessee, USA were represented among the donors. CD8 memory samples combined magnetically selected CD45RO+ cells with CCR7-negative CD45RA+ effector memory (TemRA) cells. Blood was obtained by leukapheresis, after which PBMCs were separated by Ficoll-Histopaque density gradient centrifugation and cryopreserved in liquid nitrogen vapor phase. Purity and quantity of every magnetically sorted T cell population were checked by analytical flow cytometry. Genomic DNA was isolated from each sorted fraction and quantified by UV absorbance on a Nanodrop 2000c.

Sequencing used memory CD8+ T cells sorted from blood. The sample's cell subset or site, from its label and the paper: CD45RO+ cells pooled with CCR7-negative TemRA cells. This clonotype originated in a man in his thirties or forties in good health. This sequence uses TRBV5-1 and TRBJ2-5, with TRBD2 perhaps the D gene, on 5 matching bases. The nucleotide sequence reads as follows: TGCGCCAGCAGCAGCGCCCAAACTAGTCAAGAGACCCAGTACTTC. Translated, it gives CASSSAQTSQETQYF. The full variable domain, completed from the reference TRBV5-1 and TRBJ2-5 proteins outside the CDR3, reads KAGVTQTPRYLIKTRGQQVTLSCSPISGHRSVSWYQQTPGQGLQFLFEYFSETQRNKGNFPGRFSGRQFSNSRSEMNVSTLELGDSALYLCASSSAQTSQETQYFGPGTRLLVL.